This paragraph reports one T cell receptor beta chain. What it binds is unknown. This entry comes from a study of OX40 agonist ivuxolimab in advanced cancers. As for the study in general: Across the patients, intravenous ivuxolimab was delivered every 2 weeks at 0.01 to 10 mg/kg. Partial responses were achieved by three patients, of whom one had hepatocellular carcinoma and two had cutaneous melanoma.

TCRdb's table, derived via immunoSEQ multiplex PCR, lists solely in-frame clones and lacks some. This sample has around 100,000 clones, with 91% found just once. Whole-study results and caveats: At 0.1 to 3.0 mg/kg and by week 6, CD4+ and CD8+ T cells in the blood had expanded clonally. The average count of expanded clones was higher among CD8+ T cells than among CD4+.

This sequence originates from an adult with an advanced solid tumor such as melanoma, head and neck, liver or kidney cancer. The material sequenced was CD4+ or CD8+ T cells sorted from blood, taken in a trial of the OX40 agonist ivuxolimab.

CDR3 coding DNA: TGTGCCAGTAGTATAGCCGGGACAGGGAATGGCTACACCTTC. This codes for CASSIAGTGNGYTF. This chain uses TRBV19 with TRBJ1-2; 9 bases are a match to TRBD1. CDR1 LNHDA and CDR2 SQIVND come from the germline V gene (reference sequence). The CDR3 is 14 residues long. The V gene end was trimmed by 1 base and the J gene end by 6 bases; junction bases not matched to a gene: 3.